One and the same sample provided the 12 T cell receptor beta chains below, sequenced in a study of blood T cells in healthy people across ages. Sample-barcoded 5' priming and a J-beta primer mix drove a second PCR of about 6 to 12 cycles. MiXCR, run by TCRdb on the 5' RACE reads, gives a single entry per CDR3 protein. The sample consists of about 1.5 million distinct CDR3 sequences, 42% of them appearing once. Sequences were obtained from blood. The receptors here all came from a woman aged 18-30 years in good health.

The chain combines TRBV6-5 with TRBJ1-2, with 7 bases matching TRBD1. The CDR3 loop spans 15 amino acids. Trimming removed 10 bases from V and 1 base from J; junction bases left unmatched: 12. CDR1 and CDR2 (germline): MNHEY, SVGAGI. This chain's CDR3 is CATTGRDSINYGYTF. The CDR3 bases are TGTGCCACCACCGGAAGGGACAGCATTAACTATGGCTACACCTTC.

This clonotype was seen a handful of times. The chain recombines TRBV2 with TRBJ1-2, with D uncertain. Trimming took 5 bases from V and 7 from J, leaving 23 bases between them. Looked up from germline, CDR1 is SNHLY and CDR2 is FYNNEI. This CDR3 spans 16 amino acids. CDR3 protein: CASSPTATSDLGGYTF. CDR3 sequence (DNA): TGTGCCAGCAGTCCTACCGCGACATCGGATCTTGGTGGCTACACCTTC. Complete variable domain (other parts from reference TRBV2 and TRBJ1-2): EPEVTQTPSHQVTQMGQEVILRCVPISNHLYFYWYRQILGQKVEFLVSFYNNEISEKSEIFDDQFSVERPDGSNFTLKIRSTKLEDSAMYFCASSPTATSDLGGYTFGSGTRLTVV.

This chain connects TRBV27 to TRBJ1-2, with TRBD1 matching over 10 bases. Germline V gives CDR1 MNHEY, CDR2 SMNVEV (reference sequence). J was trimmed by 4 bases and V by 4 bases; bases with no gene match: 3. The CDR3 length is 14 residues. The CDR3 protein is CASSWTGGFYGYTF. In DNA form, the CDR3 reads TGTGCCAGCAGTTGGACAGGGGGTTTCTATGGCTACACCTTC.

The V call is TRBV7-9, the J call TRBJ2-3; D gene ambiguous. Germline values: CDR1 SEHNR, CDR2 FQNEAQ (reference sequence). The CDR3 extends over 14 amino acids. Deletions cut 5 bases from V and 2 bases from J, with 11 bases between. This CDR3 is CASSPPNSTDTQYF. The CDR3 DNA follows: TGTGCCAGCAGCCCTCCCAACTCCACAGATACGCAGTATTTT.

This chain links TRBV4-1 with TRBJ1-4; D may be TRBD1 (5 bases). Germline V CDR1 and CDR2: MGHRA, YSYEKL. The CDR3 runs 16 residues. Trimming pared 4 bases from V and 6 bases from J, leaving 18 bases between. The CDR3 loop reads CASSLGTGTGYEKLFF. CDR3 coding DNA: TGCGCCAGCAGCCTGGGGACCGGGACGGGATATGAAAAACTGTTTTTT.

In its sample, this clonotype was seen a few times. This chain joins TRBV14 and TRBJ1-2; no reliable D call. The germline V gene encodes CDR1 SGHDN and CDR2 FVKESK. The CDR3 contains 12 residues. Trimming cost V 7 bases and J 4 bases, with 10 bases left between them. The CDR3 nucleotides are TGTGCCAGCAACGACGGGGTCTATGGCTACACCTTC. It specifies CASNDGVYGYTF. Based on the CDR3 plus reference TRBV14 and TRBJ1-2, the full variable domain is EAGVTQFPSHSVIEKGQTVTLRCDPISGHDNLYWYRRVMGKEIKFLLHFVKESKQDESGMPNNRFLAERTGGTYSTLKVQPAELEDSGVYFCASNDGVYGYTFGSGTRLTVV.

J is TRBJ2-3 and V is TRBV2; perhaps TRBD2 as D (5 bases). V was pared by 8 bases and J by 3 bases, with 15 bases between. The CDR3 is 14 amino acids. Per germline, CDR1 SNHLY and CDR2 FYNNEI. CDR3 protein: CASSRLTSTDTQYF. The CDR3 bases are TGTGCCAGCTCAAGACTAACCTCTACAGATACGCAGTATTTT.

This CDR3 is CASRGGETDNSPLHF. CDR3 DNA: TGTGCCAGCAGGGGGGGCGAGACAGATAATTCACCCCTCCACTTT. The chain links TRBV7-9 to TRBJ1-6, with D possibly TRBD1 on 6 matching bases. The V gene's germline CDR1 is SEHNR and CDR2 FQNEAQ (reference sequence). V was cut by 6 bases and J by 5 bases, with 14 bases left in between. The CDR3 covers 15 residues.

In this sample, this clonotype turned up a few times. V is TRBV21-1 and J is TRBJ1-2; the table assigns TRBD1, which was not confirmed against the DNA. TRBV21-1 has pseudogene status. The CDR3 contains 12 residues. CDR3: CATKMWCPGYTF. In DNA form, the CDR3 reads TGTGCCACCAAAATGTGGTGTCCTGGCTACACCTTC.

The chain joins TRBV7-6 to TRBJ1-5, with 10 nucleotides matching TRBD1. V gave up 5 bases and J gave up 2 bases; unmatched junction bases: 9. This CDR3 spans 17 amino acids. Germline V gene sequence: CDR1 SGHVS, CDR2 FNYEAQ. The CDR3 nucleotides are TGTGCCAGCAGCCTTGGGACAGGGGTTTTGGGCAATCAGCCCCAGCATTTT. It encodes CASSLGTGVLGNQPQHF. The full variable domain, completed using reference TRBV7-6 and TRBJ1-5, is GAGVSQSPRYKVTKRGQDVALRCDPISGHVSLYWYRQALGQGPEFLTYFNYEAQQDKSGLPNDRFSAERPEGSISTLTIQRTEQRDSAMYRCASSLGTGVLGNQPQHFGDGTRLSIL.

The chain joins TRBV7-8 to TRBJ2-2, with TRBD2 matching 13 bases. This CDR3 region has 18 residues. V lost 4 bases, J lost 4 bases, and 9 bases stayed unmatched. Germline V gives CDR1 SGHVS, CDR2 FQNEAQ. CDR3 bases: TGTGCCAGCAGCTCGACCCGACTAGCGGGGGGACGCACCGGGGAGCTGTTTTTT. This encodes CASSSTRLAGGRTGELFF.

The chain is built from TRBV6-1 and TRBJ2-7, with TRBD1 matching over 11 bases. The V and J ends lost 0 bases and 6 bases, in that order; junction bases with no gene match: 7. The CDR3 contains 16 residues. The germline V gene has CDR1 MNHNS and CDR2 SASEGT. Written as DNA, the CDR3 is TGTGCCAGCAGTGAAGCGGTGCTGGGGACAGGGGGCGAGCAGTACTTC. Translating gives CASSEAVLGTGGEQYF.